These 31 T cell receptor beta chains share one sample of origin, sequenced in a study of cytomegalovirus exposure and HLA in healthy donors. The PCR was carried out with 60 Vbeta primers and 13 Jbeta primers. This table comes from immunoSEQ multiplex PCR, and its TCRdb copy is limited to in-frame clones, with some not included. The sample shows roughly 200,000 clones, around four fifths of them seen only once. Sequenced input: PBMCs. Receptors originate from an older woman in good health and CMV-seropositive.

This chain joins TRBV11-2 and TRBJ2-5, with 7 bases that match TRBD2. The CDR3 has 16 amino acids. Per the germline V gene, CDR1 is SGHAT and CDR2 is FQNNGV. Trimming at V came to 1 base and at J to 5 bases, leaving 10 bases not matched to a gene. CDR3 loop: CASSLGGGLDMETQYF. CDR3 in DNA: TGTGCCAGCAGCTTAGGGGGGGGATTGGATATGGAGACCCAGTACTTC.

The chain recombines TRBV19 with TRBJ1-2, with TRBD1 matching 10 bases. The CDR3 spans 18 residues. CDR1 LNHDA and CDR2 SQIVND come from the germline V gene (reference sequence). Losses at the gene ends were 2 bases for V and 6 bases for J; bases not matched to a gene: 15. CDR3 sequence reads: CASSITGTGEASIHGYTF. The CDR3 DNA follows: TGTGCCAGTAGTATAACAGGGACAGGGGAAGCGAGCATTCATGGCTACACCTTC.

The chain uses TRBV28 and TRBJ2-5; TRBD1 might be the D (5 bases). The length of the CDR3 is 13 residues. CDR1 MDHEN and CDR2 SYDVKM come from the germline V gene. Trimming left V 3 bases short and J 5 bases short, with 10 bases between. The CDR3 coding sequence is TGTGCCAGCAGTTTTCGTCAGGGCGAGACCCAGTACTTC. Translating it yields CASSFRQGETQYF.

Details on this clone: At one end, the junction sequence differs from germline, possibly due to a read error. The chain uses TRBV7-7 and TRBJ2-3; TRBD2 aligns across 7 bases. There are 16 residues in the CDR3. Germline V gene data show CDR1 as SSHAT and CDR2 as FNYEAQ (reference sequence). This chain's CDR3 is CASSPRGSGSTDTQYF. In nucleotides, the CDR3 is TGTGCTAGCAGCCCGCGGGGTAGCGGGAGCACAGATACGCAGTATTTT.

Only one count was recorded for this clone. V gene TRBV18 combines with J gene TRBJ2-1, with TRBD2 matching over 10 bases. This CDR3 is 14 amino acids long. CDR1 and CDR2 from the germline V gene are KGHSH and LQKENI. J was trimmed by 15 bases and V by 0 bases; bases with no gene match: 8. Here the CDR3 DNA reads TGTGCCAGCTCACCACCGGCTAGCGGGGGTGTCGGGTTCTTC. Its translation is CASSPPASGGVGFF.

The chain uses TRBV5-1 and TRBJ1-1, with 7 bases fitting TRBD1. Germline V CDR1 and CDR2: SGHRS, YFSETQ. The CDR3 has 15 amino acids. The junction had 7 bases not matched to a gene; V was cut back by 4 bases and J by 1 base. The CDR3 DNA sequence: TGCGCCAGCAGCGGGGGACAGCCCAAGAACACTGAAGCTTTCTTT. Its translation: CASSGGQPKNTEAFF. The full variable domain, in which reference TRBV5-1 and TRBJ1-1 provide the parts outside the CDR3, is KAGVTQTPRYLIKTRGQQVTLSCSPISGHRSVSWYQQTPGQGLQFLFEYFSETQRNKGNFPGRFSGRQFSNSRSEMNVSTLELGDSALYLCASSGGQPKNTEAFFGQGTRLTVV.

This clone was found a few times. This chain uses TRBV19 with TRBJ2-7, with D possibly being TRBD2 (5 bases). V shed 1 base and J shed 0 bases, with 7 bases lying between them. This CDR3 has 14 residues. The germline gives CDR1 LNHDA, CDR2 SQIVND (reference sequence). CDR3 nucleotide sequence: TGTGCCAGTAGTATAGCGGGGAGCTCCTACGAGCAGTACTTC. Encoded protein: CASSIAGSSYEQYF.

The V gene is TRBV6-6, the J gene TRBJ1-5; 7 bases agree with TRBD1. Trimming took 6 bases from V and 5 from J; bases not matched to a gene: 1. The CDR3 has 12 residues. The germline V gene encodes CDR1 MNHNY and CDR2 SVGAGI (reference sequence). CDR3 protein: CASRGTDQPQHF. The CDR3 DNA follows: TGTGCCAGCAGGGGGACAGATCAGCCCCAGCATTTT.

V and J are TRBV6-6 and TRBJ2-5; 8 bases line up with TRBD1. The J call could be wrong; TRBJ2-7 is a better fit for the DNA end. The germline V gene has CDR1 MNHNY and CDR2 SVGAGI (reference sequence). This CDR3 region has 15 residues. CDR3 sequence reads: CASINRGSSSYEQYF. The CDR3 DNA follows: TGTGCCAGCATAAACAGGGGGTCGAGCTCCTACGAGCAGTACTTC.

The gene calls are TRBV12-5 and TRBJ1-5; 7 bases match TRBD1. CDR1 is LGHNT, CDR2 FRNRAP, per germline. The CDR3 sequence is 16 residues long. V was clipped by 3 bases and J by 5 bases; unmatched bases: 10. This CDR3 reads CASGFFLGTVYQPQHF. The CDR3 coding sequence is TGTGCTAGTGGTTTCTTTCTCGGGACAGTATATCAGCCCCAGCATTTT.

V gene TRBV11-2 combines with J gene TRBJ2-7; 15 bases are shared with TRBD2. The CDR3 sequence is 16 residues long. V was pared by 5 bases and J by 3 bases, with 5 bases of the junction left unmatched. In germline, CDR1 is SGHAT, CDR2 FQNNGV. CDR3 nucleotide sequence: TGTGCCAGCAGCCCGGGACTAGCGGGAGGTGGCTACGAGCAGTACTTC. This gives the protein CASSPGLAGGGYEQYF.

This rearrangement joins TRBV28 to TRBJ2-5; maybe TRBD1 (6 bases). Matching the DNA end better, TRBJ2-7 makes the J call doubtful. Germline lookup yields CDR1 MDHEN and CDR2 SYDVKM. This CDR3 spans 16 amino acids. The CDR3 sequence is CASSRPPGRQAPEQYF. The CDR3, as DNA: TGTGCCAGCAGCCGACCTCCAGGGAGACAGGCTCCCGAGCAGTACTTC.

The chain links TRBV6-5 to TRBJ2-5; 7 bases map to TRBD1. The CDR3 covers 13 residues. V shed 4 bases and J 2 bases; nucleotides not matched to a gene: 1. Germline V lookup: CDR1 MNHEY, CDR2 SVGAGI. CDR3 region: CASSWGQQETQYF. The CDR3 bases are TGTGCCAGCAGTTGGGGACAGCAAGAGACCCAGTACTTC.

V is TRBV5-6 and J is TRBJ2-5; weak D call: TRBD2 (6 bases). Per the germline V gene, CDR1 is SGHDT and CDR2 is YYEEEE. The CDR3 covers 15 residues. Between the trimmed V and J ends, which lost 4 bases and 2 bases, there was a span of 15 bases. CDR3 protein: CASSLTGTSQETQYF. The CDR3 DNA reads as TGTGCCAGCAGCCTTACCGGGACTTCACAAGAGACCCAGTACTTC.

The chain recombines TRBV7-7 with TRBJ2-2; D remains unclear. V shed 5 bases and J shed 6 bases, with 10 bases lying between them. Germline V gene sequence: CDR1 SSHAT, CDR2 FNYEAQ (reference sequence). The CDR3 runs 13 residues. In nucleotides, the CDR3 is TGTGCCAGCAGCCCCCGACGGGCCGGGGAGCTGTTTTTT. Translation: CASSPRRAGELFF.

The chain employs TRBV23-1 and TRBJ1-1; maybe TRBD1 (6 bases). TRBV23-1 is sorted into the ORF group, with uncertain function. The CDR3 extends over 15 amino acids. The V and J ends lost 8 bases and 5 bases respectively, with 21 bases between them. The CDR3 is CASYPERGQLTEAFF. In nucleotides, the CDR3 is TGCGCCAGCTACCCCGAGCGGGGGCAGTTGACTGAAGCTTTCTTT.

The chain joins TRBV5-1 to TRBJ2-2; 9 nucleotides agree with TRBD1. Germline CDR1 reads SGHRS; CDR2 reads YFSETQ. CDR3 length: 17 amino acids. Trimming took 3 bases from V and 2 from J; bases not matched to a gene: 8. The CDR3 loop is CASSSPGQGRNTGELFF. The CDR3 DNA sequence: TGCGCCAGCAGCTCACCCGGACAGGGGCGAAACACCGGGGAGCTGTTTTTT. Full variable domain (outside the CDR3, taken from reference TRBV5-1 and TRBJ2-2): KAGVTQTPRYLIKTRGQQVTLSCSPISGHRSVSWYQQTPGQGLQFLFEYFSETQRNKGNFPGRFSGRQFSNSRSEMNVSTLELGDSALYLCASSSPGQGRNTGELFFGEGSRLTVL.

The CDR3 here is CAGTGVRAEAFF. As DNA, the CDR3 is TGTGCCGGGACAGGGGTGCGCGCTGAAGCTTTCTTT. The chain links TRBV30 to TRBJ1-1, with 10 bases identical to TRBD1. The CDR3 has 12 amino acids. The junction had 6 bases not matched to a gene; V was cut back by 8 bases and J by 6 bases. Germline CDR1 and CDR2: GTSNPN and SVGIG (reference sequence).

The rearrangement links TRBV19 to TRBJ2-3; 8 bases line up with TRBD2. V gave up 4 bases and J gave up 3 bases; unmatched junction bases: 6. Germline V gene lookup returns CDR1 LNHDA and CDR2 SQIVND (reference sequence). The CDR3 runs 15 residues. The CDR3 sequence is CASSTGRVKTDTQYF. DNA for the CDR3: TGTGCCAGTAGTACCGGGAGGGTTAAAACAGATACGCAGTATTTT. Filled out from reference TRBV19 and TRBJ2-3, the complete variable domain reads DGGITQSPKYLFRKEGQNVTLSCEQNLNHDAMYWYRQDPGQGLRLIYYSQIVNDFQKGDIAEGYSVSREKKESFPLTVTSAQKNPTAFYLCASSTGRVKTDTQYFGPGTRLTVL.

The V gene is TRBV7-7, the J gene TRBJ2-6; possibly TRBD1 for D (6 bases). Germline CDR1 and CDR2: SSHAT and FNYEAQ (reference sequence). V lost 5 bases and J 0 bases, leaving 14 bases between the germline ends. The length of the CDR3 is 17 residues. The CDR3 sequence: CASSPVQGNSGANVLTF. The CDR3 bases are TGTGCCAGCAGCCCAGTCCAGGGGAACTCTGGGGCCAACGTCCTGACTTTC.

This sequence joins TRBV28 and TRBJ1-2; D remains unclear. Trimming shortened V by 3 bases and J by 4 bases, and 6 bases separated the two germline ends. Germline lookup yields CDR1 MDHEN and CDR2 SYDVKM. The CDR3 has 12 amino acids. The CDR3 loop is CASSFQSYGYTF. The CDR3 DNA sequence: TGTGCCAGCAGTTTTCAGTCCTATGGCTACACCTTC.

V is TRBV7-2 and J is TRBJ2-7, with D uncertain. V gave up 3 bases and J gave up 0 bases, with 6 bases separating them. Germline V gene lookup returns CDR1 SGHTA and CDR2 FQGNSA. The CDR3 loop spans 13 amino acids. CDR3 protein: CASSLTPSYEQYF. DNA for the CDR3: TGTGCCAGCAGCTTGACACCCTCCTACGAGCAGTACTTC.

The chain recombines TRBV28 with TRBJ1-1, with D perhaps TRBD1 (6 bases). Deletions cut 7 bases from V and 5 bases from J, with 20 bases between. The CDR3 runs 15 residues. Per the germline V gene, CDR1 is MDHEN and CDR2 is SYDVKM. CDR3 sequence: CASMGSQGRNTEAFF. The CDR3 nucleotides read TGTGCCAGCATGGGATCACAGGGAAGAAATACTGAAGCTTTCTTT.

This chain connects TRBV19 to TRBJ2-7; 8 bases agree with TRBD1. There are 14 residues in the CDR3. Per the germline V gene, CDR1 is LNHDA and CDR2 is SQIVND (reference sequence). V dropped 9 bases and J dropped 1; count of bases not matched to a gene: 8. CDR3 region: CARGRGQASYEQYF. DNA for the CDR3: TGTGCCAGGGGTCGGGGACAGGCTTCCTACGAGCAGTACTTC.

The genes are TRBV28 and TRBJ1-1, with 8 nucleotides matching TRBD1. The length of the CDR3 is 14 residues. CDR1 and CDR2 from the germline V gene are MDHEN and SYDVKM. Unmatched junction bases numbered 8, after V lost 3 bases and J lost 8 bases. CDR3 region: CASSLTGATVEAFF. CDR3 DNA sequence: TGTGCCAGCAGTTTGACAGGGGCCACCGTGGAAGCTTTCTTT.

This chain links TRBV25-1 with TRBJ1-2; 8 nucleotides align to TRBD1. Losses at the gene ends were 4 bases for V and 0 bases for J; bases not matched to a gene: 4. Germline-derived CDR1 and CDR2 are MGHDK and SYGVNS. The CDR3 runs 15 residues. The CDR3: CASSAPGGPNYGYTF. The CDR3 DNA sequence: TGTGCCAGCAGTGCACCAGGGGGCCCTAACTATGGCTACACCTTC.

The chain joins TRBV19 to TRBJ2-7; 7 bases match TRBD1. Germline assignment: CDR1 LNHDA and CDR2 SQIVND (reference sequence). The CDR3 covers 13 residues. V shed 7 bases and J 1 base; nucleotides not matched to a gene: 4. This CDR3 is CASKGRGSYEQYF. The CDR3 DNA reads as TGTGCCAGTAAAGGCAGGGGGTCCTACGAGCAGTACTTC.

The chain employs TRBV4-2 and TRBJ1-1; D is unclear. Looked up from germline, CDR1 is LGHNA and CDR2 is YNFKEQ. The CDR3 covers 13 residues. V lost 0 bases, J lost 4 bases, and 6 bases lay in between. Here the CDR3 reads CASSQDTGTEAFF. The CDR3, as DNA: TGTGCCAGCAGCCAAGATACGGGCACTGAAGCTTTCTTT.

This sequence joins TRBV2 and TRBJ2-5; TRBD2 aligns across 14 bases. V lost 4 bases, J lost 7 bases, and 5 bases stayed unmatched. CDR1 and CDR2 (germline): SNHLY, FYNNEI. CDR3 size: 15 residues. In DNA, the CDR3 is TGTGCCAGCAGTGGTATGGGACTAGCGGGGGCGACCCAGTACTTC. Translated, it gives CASSGMGLAGATQYF.

The rearrangement links TRBV20-1 to TRBJ2-1; D is ambiguous. The CDR3 runs to 10 residues. The germline CDR1 and CDR2 sequences are DFQATT and SNEGSKA (reference sequence). Trimming pared 5 bases from V and 11 bases from J, leaving 10 bases between. Here the CDR3 reads CSASAPKQFF. The CDR3 DNA follows: TGCAGTGCTTCTGCCCCTAAGCAGTTCTTC.

The chain has TRBV19 and TRBJ2-3; the D gene is possibly TRBD2 (6 bases). The CDR3 contains 14 residues. V was shortened by 7 bases and J by 0 bases, with 11 bases between the two germline ends. The germline CDR1 and CDR2 sequences are LNHDA and SQIVND (reference sequence). CDR3 protein: CASKGGTSTDTQYF. As DNA, the CDR3 is TGTGCCAGTAAAGGCGGGACCAGCACAGATACGCAGTATTTT.